This is a list of T cell receptor beta chains from one sample in a study of blood T cell repertoires in COVID-19. Here immunoSEQ multiplex PCR was the method, and the copy in TCRdb shows in-frame clones only, minus some. Of over 150,000 clones listed, approximately 79% are singletons. Material for sequencing was peripheral blood. All receptors come from a woman aged 45-65 years with acute or convalescent COVID-19. Each CDR3 is given without its conserved first and last residue.

cdr3_length | j_call | v_call | cdr3_aa
15 | TRBJ2-7 | TRBV28 | ASSLRGQSGRAYEQY
13 | TRBJ2-3 | TRBV9 | ASSVLDSPTDTQY
12 | TRBJ2-7 | TRBV7-2 | ASSFRDFSYEQY
13 | TRBJ1-1 | TRBV7-2 | ASSLMSEVNTEAF
13 | TRBJ1-2 | TRBV5-5 | ASNPSTGQSYGYT
12 | TRBJ1-2 | TRBV27 | ASSLWGREGGYT
13 | TRBJ2-3 | TRBV19 | ASSIGGQLTDTQY
13 | TRBJ2-1 | TRBV7-2 | ASSSRAGGYNEQF
14 | TRBJ1-4 | TRBV23-1 | ASRPDRTQRDEKLF
13 | TRBJ1-4 | TRBV5-6 | ASSLRQRTNEKLF
14 | TRBJ1-5 | TRBV6-6 | ASIQPSGTGDQPQH
11 | TRBJ1-1 | TRBV12-3/TRBV12-4 | ASSFGIGIEAF
11 | TRBJ1-5 | TRBV19 | ASSIGGIQPQH
12 | TRBJ2-6 | TRBV6-5 | ASRSGAGANVLT
13 | TRBJ2-2 | TRBV5-8 | ASSLGNSHTGELF
15 | TRBJ2-1 | TRBV6-1 | ASSEEGTGSLYNEQF
9 | TRBJ1-1 | TRBV5-4 | ASRRGREAF
12 | TRBJ2-7 | TRBV29-1 | SALVARDSYEQY